This T cell receptor (beta chain) was identified during a study of T-cell reconstitution after alpha-beta-depleted transplantation in children. Unique molecular identifiers were incorporated during preparation of the TCRbeta library. TCRdb used MiXCR to reprocess the PCR reads, holding one entry per CDR3 protein. The table has hundreds of thousands of distinct CDR3 sequences, about 10% seen once. Study conclusions and caveats: T-cell counts and diversity at one year post-transplant came mainly from newly produced T cells. From surviving recipient T cells and thymic progenitors came the high day-60 TCRbeta diversity observed in some patients.

This clonotype was seen repeatedly, ten times or more. Its cognate antigen is unknown. Germline V gene data show CDR1 as SGHVS and CDR2 as FQNEAQ. The CDR3 consists of 14 residues. The germline V and J ends were trimmed by 2 bases and 4 bases, with 10 bases remaining between them. This material consisted of PBMCs, taken before TCRalphabeta/CD19-depleted stem cell transplant. This TCR was recovered from a child aged 2 to 9 with inherited bone marrow failure, due to receive a stem cell transplant. The V call is TRBV7-8, the J call TRBJ2-3; no clear D gene. CDR3 sequence (DNA): TGTGCCAGCAGCTTATATTCTACGGCAGATACGCAGTATTTT. This codes for CASSLYSTADTQYF.